This T cell receptor beta chain was profiled in a study of response to subunit inactivated influenza vaccine. TCRdb processed the RT-PCR reads anew with MiXCR; each CDR3 protein has one entry. The sample includes 530,000 or so distinct CDR3 sequences, around 11% seen only once; the top ten take 10% to 13%. Between the trimmed V and J ends, which lost 4 bases and 0 bases, there was a span of 12 bases. Germline lookup yields CDR1 SQVTM and CDR2 ANQGSEA. The CDR3 is made up of 14 amino acids. The starting material was PBMCs from blood, obtained on the day of vaccination. This clonotype was sampled from a man in his forties or fifties who received an inactivated influenza vaccine. The chain carries TRBV29-1 and TRBJ1-1; D is unresolved. CDR3 coding DNA: TGCAGCGTTGTCGGGGTGCAGCTGAACACTGAAGCTTTCTTT. This sequence encodes CSVVGVQLNTEAFF.